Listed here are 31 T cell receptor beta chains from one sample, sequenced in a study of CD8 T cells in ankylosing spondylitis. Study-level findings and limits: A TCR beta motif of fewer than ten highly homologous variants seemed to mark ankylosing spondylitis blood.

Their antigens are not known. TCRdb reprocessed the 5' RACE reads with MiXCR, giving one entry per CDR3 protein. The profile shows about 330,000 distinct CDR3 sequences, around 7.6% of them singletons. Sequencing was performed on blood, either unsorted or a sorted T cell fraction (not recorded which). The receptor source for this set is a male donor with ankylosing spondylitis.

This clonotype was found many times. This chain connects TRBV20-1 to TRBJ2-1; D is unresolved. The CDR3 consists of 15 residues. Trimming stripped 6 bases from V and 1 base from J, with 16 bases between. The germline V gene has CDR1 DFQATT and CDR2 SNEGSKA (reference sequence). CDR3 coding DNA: TGCAGTGCACCCCAGAGTCAGTTGTCCTACAATGAGCAGTTCTTC. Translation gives CSAPQSQLSYNEQFF.

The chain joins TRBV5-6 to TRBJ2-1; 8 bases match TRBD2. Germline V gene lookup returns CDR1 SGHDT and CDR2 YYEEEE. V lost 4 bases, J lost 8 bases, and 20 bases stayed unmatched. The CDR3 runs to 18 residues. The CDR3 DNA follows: TGTGCCAGCAGCCCGACCCTCCTAGCGGGTACTTCAGCGGATGAGCAGTTCTTC. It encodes CASSPTLLAGTSADEQFF.

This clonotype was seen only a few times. CDR3 in DNA: TGTGCCAGCAGAACAGGGCTGGGCAATGAGCAGTTCTTC. It translates to CASRTGLGNEQFF. V is TRBV2 and J is TRBJ2-1; TRBD1 is a possible D gene (6 bases). There are 13 residues in the CDR3. V was pared by 6 bases and J by 6 bases, with 12 bases between. Germline CDR1 SNHLY, CDR2 FYNNEI.

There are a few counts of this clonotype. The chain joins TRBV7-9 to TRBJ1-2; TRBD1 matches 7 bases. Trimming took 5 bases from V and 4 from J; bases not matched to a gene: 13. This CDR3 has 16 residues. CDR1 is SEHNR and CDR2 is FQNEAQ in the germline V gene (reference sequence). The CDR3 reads CASSASWGQQAYGYTF. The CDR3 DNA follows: TGTGCCAGCAGCGCGTCATGGGGACAGCAAGCCTATGGCTACACCTTC.

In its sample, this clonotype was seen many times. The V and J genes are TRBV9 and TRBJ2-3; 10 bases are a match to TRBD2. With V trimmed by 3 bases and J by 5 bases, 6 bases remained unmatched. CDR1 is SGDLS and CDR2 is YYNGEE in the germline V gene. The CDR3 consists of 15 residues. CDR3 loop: CASSGSGRSVDTQYF. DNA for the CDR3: TGTGCCAGCAGCGGTAGCGGGAGGAGCGTAGATACGCAGTATTTT.

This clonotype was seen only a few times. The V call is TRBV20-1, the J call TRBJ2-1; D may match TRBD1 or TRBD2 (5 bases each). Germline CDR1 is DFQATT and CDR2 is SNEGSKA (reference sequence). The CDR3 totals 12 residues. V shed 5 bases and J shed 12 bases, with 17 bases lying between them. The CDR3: CSAPRDVSTQFF. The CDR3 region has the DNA TGCAGTGCTCCCAGGGACGTTTCAACGCAGTTCTTC.

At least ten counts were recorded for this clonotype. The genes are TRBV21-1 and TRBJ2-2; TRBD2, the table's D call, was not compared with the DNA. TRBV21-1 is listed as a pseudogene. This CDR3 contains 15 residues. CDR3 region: CASSCGAENTGELFF. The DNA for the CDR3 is TGTGCCAGCAGCTGCGGAGCGGAGAACACCGGGGAGCTGTTTTTT.

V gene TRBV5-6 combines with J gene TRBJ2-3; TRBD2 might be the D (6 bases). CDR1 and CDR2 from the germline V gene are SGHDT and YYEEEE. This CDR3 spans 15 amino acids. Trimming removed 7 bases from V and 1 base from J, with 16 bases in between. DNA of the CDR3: TGTGCCAGCGGCCCCCCTTGGGGGGGCACAGATACGCAGTATTTT. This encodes CASGPPWGGTDTQYF.

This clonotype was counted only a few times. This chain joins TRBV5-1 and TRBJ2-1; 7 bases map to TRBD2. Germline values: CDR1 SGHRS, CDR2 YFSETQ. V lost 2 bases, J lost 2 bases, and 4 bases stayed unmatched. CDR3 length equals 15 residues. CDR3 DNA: TGCGCCAGCAGCTTTAGTCTAGCGGCCTACAATGAGCAGTTCTTC. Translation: CASSFSLAAYNEQFF.

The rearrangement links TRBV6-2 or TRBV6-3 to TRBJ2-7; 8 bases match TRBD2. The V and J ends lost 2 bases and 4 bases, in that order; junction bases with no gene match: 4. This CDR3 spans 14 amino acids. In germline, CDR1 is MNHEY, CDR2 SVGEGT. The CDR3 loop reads CASSYPGLVYEQYF. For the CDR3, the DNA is TGTGCCAGCAGTTACCCGGGACTAGTGTACGAGCAGTACTTC.

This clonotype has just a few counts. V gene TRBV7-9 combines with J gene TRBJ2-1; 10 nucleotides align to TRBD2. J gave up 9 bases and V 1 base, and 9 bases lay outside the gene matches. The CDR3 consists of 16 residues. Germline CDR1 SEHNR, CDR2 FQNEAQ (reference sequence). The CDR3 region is CASSLGSSGSEGEQFF. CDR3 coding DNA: TGTGCCAGCAGCTTAGGGTCTAGCGGGAGCGAGGGTGAGCAGTTCTTC. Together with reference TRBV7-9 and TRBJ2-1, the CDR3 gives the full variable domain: DTGVSQNPRHKITKRGQNVTFRCDPISEHNRLYWYRQTLGQGPEFLTYFQNEAQLEKSRLLSDRFSAERPKGSFSTLEIQRTEQGDSAMYLCASSLGSSGSEGEQFFGPGTRLTVL.

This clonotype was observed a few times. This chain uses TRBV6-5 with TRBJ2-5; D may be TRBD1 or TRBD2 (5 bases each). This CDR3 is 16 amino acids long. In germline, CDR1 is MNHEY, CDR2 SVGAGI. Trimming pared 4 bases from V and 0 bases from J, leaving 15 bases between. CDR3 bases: TGTGCCAGCAGTTTGTGGGACGGGACGTACCAAGAGACCCAGTACTTC. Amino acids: CASSLWDGTYQETQYF.

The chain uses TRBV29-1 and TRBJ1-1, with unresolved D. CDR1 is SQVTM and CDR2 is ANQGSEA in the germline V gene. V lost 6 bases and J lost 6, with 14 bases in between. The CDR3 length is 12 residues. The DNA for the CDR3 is TGCAGCGTACCAGCCCGTTCTTCTGAAGCTTTCTTT. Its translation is CSVPARSSEAFF. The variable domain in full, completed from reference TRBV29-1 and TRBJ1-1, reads SAVISQKPSRDICQRGTSLTIQCQVDSQVTMMFWYRQQPGQSLTLIATANQGSEATYESGFVIDKFPISRPNLTFSTLTVSNMSPEDSSIYLCSVPARSSEAFFGQGTRLTVV.

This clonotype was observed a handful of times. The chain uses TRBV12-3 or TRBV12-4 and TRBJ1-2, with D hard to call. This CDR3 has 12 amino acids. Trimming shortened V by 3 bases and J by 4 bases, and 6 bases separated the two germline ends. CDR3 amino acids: CASSFSLYGYTF. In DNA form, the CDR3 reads TGTGCCAGCAGTTTTTCCCTCTATGGCTACACCTTC.

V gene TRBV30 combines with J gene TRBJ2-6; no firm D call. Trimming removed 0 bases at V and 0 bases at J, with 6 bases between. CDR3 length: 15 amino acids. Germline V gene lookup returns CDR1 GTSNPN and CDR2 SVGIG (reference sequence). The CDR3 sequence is CAWSVPSSGANVLTF. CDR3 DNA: TGTGCCTGGAGTGTACCGTCCTCTGGGGCCAACGTCCTGACTTTC.

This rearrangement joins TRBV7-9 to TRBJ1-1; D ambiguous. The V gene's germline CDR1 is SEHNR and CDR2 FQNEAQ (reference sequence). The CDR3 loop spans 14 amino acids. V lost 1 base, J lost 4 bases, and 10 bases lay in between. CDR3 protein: CASSLVAGLTEAFF. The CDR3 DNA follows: TGTGCCAGCAGCTTAGTGGCAGGCCTCACTGAAGCTTTCTTT.

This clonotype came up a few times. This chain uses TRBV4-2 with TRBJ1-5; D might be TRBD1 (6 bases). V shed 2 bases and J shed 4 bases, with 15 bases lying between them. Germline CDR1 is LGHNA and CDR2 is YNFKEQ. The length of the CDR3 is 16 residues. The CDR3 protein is CASSQHRGGGNQPQHF. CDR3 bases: TGTGCCAGCAGCCAACACCGAGGGGGGGGTAATCAGCCCCAGCATTTT.

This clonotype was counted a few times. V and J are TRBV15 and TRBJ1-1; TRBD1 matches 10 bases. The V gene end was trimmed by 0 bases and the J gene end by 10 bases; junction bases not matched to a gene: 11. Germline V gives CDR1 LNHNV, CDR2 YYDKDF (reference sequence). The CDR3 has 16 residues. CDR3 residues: CATSREPGQGIGGAFF. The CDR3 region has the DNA TGTGCCACCAGCAGAGAACCGGGACAGGGGATAGGGGGAGCTTTCTTT.

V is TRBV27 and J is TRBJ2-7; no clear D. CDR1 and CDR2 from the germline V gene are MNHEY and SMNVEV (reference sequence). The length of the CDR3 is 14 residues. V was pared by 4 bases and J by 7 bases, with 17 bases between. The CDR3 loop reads CASSSRATLGEQYF. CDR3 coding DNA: TGTGCCAGCAGTTCCCGGGCAACCCTGGGAGAGCAGTACTTC.

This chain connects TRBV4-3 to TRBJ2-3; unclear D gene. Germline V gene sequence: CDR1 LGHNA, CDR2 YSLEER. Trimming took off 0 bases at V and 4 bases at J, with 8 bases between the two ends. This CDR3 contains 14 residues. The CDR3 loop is CASSQEYLADTQYF. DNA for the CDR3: TGCGCCAGCAGCCAAGAATACTTAGCAGATACGCAGTATTTT.

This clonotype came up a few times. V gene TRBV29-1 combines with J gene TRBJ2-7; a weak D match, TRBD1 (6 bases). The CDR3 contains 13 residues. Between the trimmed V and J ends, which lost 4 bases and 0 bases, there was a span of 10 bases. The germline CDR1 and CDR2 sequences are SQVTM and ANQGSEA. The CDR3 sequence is CSVGDISSYEQYF. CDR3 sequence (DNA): TGCAGCGTTGGGGACATTAGCTCCTACGAGCAGTACTTC.

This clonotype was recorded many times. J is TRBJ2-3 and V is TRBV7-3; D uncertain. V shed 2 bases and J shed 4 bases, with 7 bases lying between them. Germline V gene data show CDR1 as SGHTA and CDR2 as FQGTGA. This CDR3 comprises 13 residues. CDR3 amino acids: CASSLEFADTQYF. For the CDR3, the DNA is TGTGCCAGCAGCTTAGAGTTCGCAGATACGCAGTATTTT.

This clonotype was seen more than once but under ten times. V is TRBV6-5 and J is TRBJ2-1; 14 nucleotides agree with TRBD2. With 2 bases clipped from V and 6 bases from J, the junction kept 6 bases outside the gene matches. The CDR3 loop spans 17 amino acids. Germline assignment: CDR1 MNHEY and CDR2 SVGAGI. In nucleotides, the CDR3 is TGTGCCAGCAGTTACACCATAGGACTAGCGGGAGGCAATGAGCAGTTCTTC. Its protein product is CASSYTIGLAGGNEQFF.

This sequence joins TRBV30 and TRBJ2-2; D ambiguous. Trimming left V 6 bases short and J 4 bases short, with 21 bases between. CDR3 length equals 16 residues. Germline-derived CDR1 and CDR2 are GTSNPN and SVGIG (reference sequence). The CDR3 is CACGPSRVFSTGELFF. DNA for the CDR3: TGTGCCTGCGGGCCTTCAAGGGTCTTCTCCACCGGGGAGCTGTTTTTT.

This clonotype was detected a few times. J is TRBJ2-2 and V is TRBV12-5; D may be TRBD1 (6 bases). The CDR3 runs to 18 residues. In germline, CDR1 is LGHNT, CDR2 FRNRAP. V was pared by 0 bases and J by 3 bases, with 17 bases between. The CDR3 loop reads CASGLVTPDRFDTGELFF. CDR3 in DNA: TGTGCTAGTGGTTTGGTGACCCCAGACAGGTTCGACACCGGGGAGCTGTTTTTT. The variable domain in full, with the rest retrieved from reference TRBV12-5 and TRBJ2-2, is DARVTQTPRHKVTEMGQEVTMRCQPILGHNTVFWYRQTMMQGLELLAYFRNRAPLDDSGMPKDRFSAEMPDATLATLKIQPSEPRDSAVYFCASGLVTPDRFDTGELFFGEGSRLTVL.

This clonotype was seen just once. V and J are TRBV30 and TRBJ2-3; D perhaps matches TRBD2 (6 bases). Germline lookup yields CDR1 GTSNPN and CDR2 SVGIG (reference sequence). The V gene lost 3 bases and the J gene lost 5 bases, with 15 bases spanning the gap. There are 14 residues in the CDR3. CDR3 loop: CAWSKLAPGDTQYF. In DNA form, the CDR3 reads TGTGCCTGGAGCAAACTAGCCCCCGGAGATACGCAGTATTTT.

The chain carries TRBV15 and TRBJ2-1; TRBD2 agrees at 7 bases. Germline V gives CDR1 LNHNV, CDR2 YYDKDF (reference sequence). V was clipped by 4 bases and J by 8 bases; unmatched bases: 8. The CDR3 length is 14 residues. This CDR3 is CATSINRLADEQFF. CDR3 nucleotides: TGTGCCACCAGCATAAATCGGCTAGCGGATGAGCAGTTCTTC.

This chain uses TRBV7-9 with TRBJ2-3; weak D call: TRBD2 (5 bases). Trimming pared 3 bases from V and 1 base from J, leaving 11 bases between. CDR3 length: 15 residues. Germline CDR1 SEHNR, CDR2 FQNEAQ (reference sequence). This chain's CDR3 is CASSLSGEGTDTQYF. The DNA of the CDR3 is TGTGCCAGCAGCTTGAGCGGAGAGGGCACAGATACGCAGTATTTT. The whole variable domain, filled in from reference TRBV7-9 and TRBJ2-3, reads DTGVSQNPRHKITKRGQNVTFRCDPISEHNRLYWYRQTLGQGPEFLTYFQNEAQLEKSRLLSDRFSAERPKGSFSTLEIQRTEQGDSAMYLCASSLSGEGTDTQYFGPGTRLTVL.

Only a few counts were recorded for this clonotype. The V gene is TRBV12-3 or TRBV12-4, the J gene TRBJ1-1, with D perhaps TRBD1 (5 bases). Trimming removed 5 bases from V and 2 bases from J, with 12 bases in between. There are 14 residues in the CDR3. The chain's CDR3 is CASSIRQRNTEAFF. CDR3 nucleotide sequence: TGTGCCAGCAGTATACGACAGAGAAACACTGAAGCTTTCTTT.

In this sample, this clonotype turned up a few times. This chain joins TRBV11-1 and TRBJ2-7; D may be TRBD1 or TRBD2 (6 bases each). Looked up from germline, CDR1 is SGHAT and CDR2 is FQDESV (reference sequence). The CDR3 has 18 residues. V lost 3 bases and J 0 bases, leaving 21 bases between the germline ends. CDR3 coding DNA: TGTGCCAGCAGCTTTGATTCTGGGGGGACACAAAGCTCCTACGAGCAGTACTTC. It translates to CASSFDSGGTQSSYEQYF.

The CDR3 DNA sequence: TGTGCCAGCAGCGATAGCCGGGGTGTATCCTACGAGCAGTACTTC. Its protein product is CASSDSRGVSYEQYF. The chain links TRBV7-9 to TRBJ2-7, with D perhaps matching TRBD2 (5 bases). The CDR3 loop spans 15 amino acids. The germline CDR1 and CDR2 sequences are SEHNR and FQNEAQ (reference sequence). The V gene lost 5 bases and the J gene lost 1 base, with 15 bases spanning the gap.